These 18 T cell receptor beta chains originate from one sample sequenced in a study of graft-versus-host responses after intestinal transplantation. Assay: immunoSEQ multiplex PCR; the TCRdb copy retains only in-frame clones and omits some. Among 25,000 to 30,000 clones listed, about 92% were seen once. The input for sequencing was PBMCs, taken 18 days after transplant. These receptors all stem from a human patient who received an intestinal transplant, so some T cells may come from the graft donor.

The CDR3 sequence is CASSPGGNNEQFF. Here the CDR3 DNA reads TGTGCCAGCAGCCCGGGGGGGAACAATGAGCAGTTCTTC. The chain uses TRBV5-6 and TRBJ2-1, with 8 bases aligning to TRBD2. Germline values: CDR1 SGHDT, CDR2 YYEEEE. Trimming removed 4 bases from V and 5 bases from J; junction bases left unmatched: 2. CDR3 length: 13 amino acids.

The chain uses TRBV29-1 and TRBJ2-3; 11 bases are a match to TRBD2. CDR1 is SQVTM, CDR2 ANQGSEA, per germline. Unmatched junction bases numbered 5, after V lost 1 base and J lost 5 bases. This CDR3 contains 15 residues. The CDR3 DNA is TGCAGCGTTGAAGGTAGCGGGGGGGCGGGAGATACGCAGTATTTT. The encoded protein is CSVEGSGGAGDTQYF.

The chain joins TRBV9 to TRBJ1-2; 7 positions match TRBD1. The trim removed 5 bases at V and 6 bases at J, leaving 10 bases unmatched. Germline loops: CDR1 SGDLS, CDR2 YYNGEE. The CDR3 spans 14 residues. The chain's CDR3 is CASSDTGANDGYTF. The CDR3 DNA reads TGTGCCAGCAGTGATACAGGGGCGAATGATGGCTACACCTTC.

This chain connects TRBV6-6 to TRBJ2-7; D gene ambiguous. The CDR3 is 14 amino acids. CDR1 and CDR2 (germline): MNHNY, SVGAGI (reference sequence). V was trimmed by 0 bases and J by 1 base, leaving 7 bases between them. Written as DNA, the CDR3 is TGTGCCAGCAGTTACTCGCCGGAGTCCTACGAGCAGTACTTC. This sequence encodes CASSYSPESYEQYF.

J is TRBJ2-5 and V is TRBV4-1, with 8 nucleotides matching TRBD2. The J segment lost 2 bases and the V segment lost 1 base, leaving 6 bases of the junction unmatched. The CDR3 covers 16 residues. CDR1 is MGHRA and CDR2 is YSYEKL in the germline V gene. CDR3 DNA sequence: TGCGCCAGCAGCCAAGGGCGGGGGGTAGGGCAAGAGACCCAGTACTTC. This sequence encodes CASSQGRGVGQETQYF.

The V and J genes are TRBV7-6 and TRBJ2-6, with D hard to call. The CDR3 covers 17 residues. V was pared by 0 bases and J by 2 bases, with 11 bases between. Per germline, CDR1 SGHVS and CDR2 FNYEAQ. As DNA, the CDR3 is TGTGCCAGCAGCTTAGCTGTTCGCCGGGCTGGGGCCAACGTCCTGACTTTC. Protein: CASSLAVRRAGANVLTF.

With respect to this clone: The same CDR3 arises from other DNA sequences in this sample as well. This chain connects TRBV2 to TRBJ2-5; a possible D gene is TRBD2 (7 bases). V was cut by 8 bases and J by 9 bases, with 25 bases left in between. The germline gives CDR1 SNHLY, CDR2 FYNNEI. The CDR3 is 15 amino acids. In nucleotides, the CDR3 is TGTGCCAGCGAGGGGGGGTATGGGGCCGTTATATCCCAGTACTTC. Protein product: CASEGGYGAVISQYF.

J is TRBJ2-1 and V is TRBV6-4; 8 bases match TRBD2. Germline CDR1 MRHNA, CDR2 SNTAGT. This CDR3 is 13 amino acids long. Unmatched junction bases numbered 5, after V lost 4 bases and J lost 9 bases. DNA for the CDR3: TGTGCCAGCAGTGTCGGGACTAGAGGTGAGCAGTTCTTC. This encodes CASSVGTRGEQFF.

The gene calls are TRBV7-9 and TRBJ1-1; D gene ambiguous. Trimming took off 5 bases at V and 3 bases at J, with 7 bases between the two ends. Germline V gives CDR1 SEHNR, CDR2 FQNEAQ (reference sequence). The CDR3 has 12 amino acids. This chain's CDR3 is CASSPSDTEAFF. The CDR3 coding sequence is TGTGCCAGCAGCCCATCGGACACTGAAGCTTTCTTT.

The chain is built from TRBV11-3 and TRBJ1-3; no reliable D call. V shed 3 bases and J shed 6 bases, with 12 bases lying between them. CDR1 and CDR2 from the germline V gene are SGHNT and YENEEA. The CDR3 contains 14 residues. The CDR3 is CASSFSGFENTIYF. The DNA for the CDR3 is TGTGCCAGCAGCTTTTCGGGGTTTGAAAACACCATATATTTT.

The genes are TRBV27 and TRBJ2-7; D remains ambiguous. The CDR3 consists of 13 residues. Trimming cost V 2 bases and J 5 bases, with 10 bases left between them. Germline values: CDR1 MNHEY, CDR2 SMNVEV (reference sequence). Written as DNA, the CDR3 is TGTGCCAGCAGTTTAACCTATAGGGACGAGCAGTACTTC. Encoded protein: CASSLTYRDEQYF.

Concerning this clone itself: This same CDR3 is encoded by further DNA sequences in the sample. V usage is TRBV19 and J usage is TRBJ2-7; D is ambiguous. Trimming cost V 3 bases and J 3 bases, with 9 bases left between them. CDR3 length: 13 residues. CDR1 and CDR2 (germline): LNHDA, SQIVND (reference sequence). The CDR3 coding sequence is TGTGCCAGTAGTATTCCGGGCGGCTACGAGCAGTACTTC. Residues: CASSIPGGYEQYF.

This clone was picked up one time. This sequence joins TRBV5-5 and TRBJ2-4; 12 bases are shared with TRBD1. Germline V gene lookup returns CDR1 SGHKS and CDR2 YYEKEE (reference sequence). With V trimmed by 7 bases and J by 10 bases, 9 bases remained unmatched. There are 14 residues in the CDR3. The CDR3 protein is CASAPGQGARIQYF. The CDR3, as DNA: TGTGCCAGCGCACCGGGACAGGGGGCGAGGATTCAGTACTTC.

In nucleotides, the CDR3 is TGTGCCAGCAGGAACCAGGGGACACTGAATAATTCACCCCTCCACTTT. Encoded protein: CASRNQGTLNNSPLHF. The chain uses TRBV2 and TRBJ1-6, with D possibly being TRBD1 (6 bases). The CDR3 is made up of 16 amino acids. Per the germline V gene, CDR1 is SNHLY and CDR2 is FYNNEI. Trimming left V 6 bases short and J 5 bases short, with 17 bases between.

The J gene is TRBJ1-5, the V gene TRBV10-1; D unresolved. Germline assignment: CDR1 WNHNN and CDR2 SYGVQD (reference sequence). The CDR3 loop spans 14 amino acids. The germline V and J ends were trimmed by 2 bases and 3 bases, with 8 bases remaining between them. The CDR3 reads CASSEDGINQPQHF. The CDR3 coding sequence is TGCGCCAGCAGTGAGGACGGCATCAATCAGCCCCAGCATTTT.

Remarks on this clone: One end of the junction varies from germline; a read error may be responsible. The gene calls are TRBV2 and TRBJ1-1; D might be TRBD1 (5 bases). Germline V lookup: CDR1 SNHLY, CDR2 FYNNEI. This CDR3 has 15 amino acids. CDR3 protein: CASSEGWGWDTEAFF. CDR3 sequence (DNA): TGTGCCAGCAGCGAAGGGTGGGGCTGGGACACTGAAGCTTTCTTT.

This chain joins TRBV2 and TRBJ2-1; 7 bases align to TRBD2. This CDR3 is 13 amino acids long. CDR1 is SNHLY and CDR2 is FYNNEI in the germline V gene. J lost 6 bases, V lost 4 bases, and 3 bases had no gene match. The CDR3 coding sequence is TGTGCCAGCAGTGGACTAGCTCTCAATGAGCAGTTCTTC. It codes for CASSGLALNEQFF. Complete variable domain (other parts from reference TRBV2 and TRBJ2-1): EPEVTQTPSHQVTQMGQEVILRCVPISNHLYFYWYRQILGQKVEFLVSFYNNEISEKSEIFDDQFSVERPDGSNFTLKIRSTKLEDSAMYFCASSGLALNEQFFGPGTRLTVL.

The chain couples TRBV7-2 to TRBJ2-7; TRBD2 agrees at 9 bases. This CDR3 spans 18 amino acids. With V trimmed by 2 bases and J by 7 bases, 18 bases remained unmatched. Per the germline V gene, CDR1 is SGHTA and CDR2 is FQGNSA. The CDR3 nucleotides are TGTGCCAGCAGCTTACCCGCTAGCGGGGTCCGCCTTCAGGGGGAGCAGTACTTC. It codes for CASSLPASGVRLQGEQYF.